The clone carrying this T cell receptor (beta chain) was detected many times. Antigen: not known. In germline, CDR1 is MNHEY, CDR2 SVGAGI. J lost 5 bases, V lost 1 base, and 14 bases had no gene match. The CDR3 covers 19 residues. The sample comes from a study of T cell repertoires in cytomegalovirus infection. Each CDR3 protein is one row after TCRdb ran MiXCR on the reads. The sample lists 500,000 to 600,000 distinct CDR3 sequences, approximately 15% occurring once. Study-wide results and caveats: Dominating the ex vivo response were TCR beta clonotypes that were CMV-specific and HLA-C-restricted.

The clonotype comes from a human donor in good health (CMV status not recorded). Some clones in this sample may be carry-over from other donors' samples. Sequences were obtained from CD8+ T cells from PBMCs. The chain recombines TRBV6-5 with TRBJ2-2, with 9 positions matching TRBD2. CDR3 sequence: CASSYLYMRGTSSTGELFF. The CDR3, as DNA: TGTGCCAGCAGTTACTTGTATATGCGCGGGACTAGCAGTACCGGGGAGCTGTTTTTT.